The present T cell receptor (beta chain) was sequenced within a study of beta chain features in type 1 diabetes. Notes on the study in general: Among patients with Type 1 diabetes, TCRB CDR3s were moderately but significantly shorter in every one of the four CD4+ subsets.

Trimming took 4 bases from V and 3 from J; bases not matched to a gene: 3. The CDR3 has 14 residues. The germline gives CDR1 SGHRS, CDR2 YFSETQ. A note on this clone: Its antigen is as yet unknown.

The authors reverse transcribed all of the isolated RNA, so sequencing captured expressed TCRB transcripts. Sequenced by immunoSEQ multiplex PCR; TCRdb stores in-frame clones only, minus some. The table shows hundreds of thousands of clones, with around 28% occurring only once. The receptor was isolated from a young man in good health. The chain is built from TRBV5-1 and TRBJ2-7; 11 nucleotides align to TRBD2. The sequenced sample was naive CD4+ T cells from blood. The DNA for the CDR3 is TGCGCCAGCAGCCTGACTAGCGGGAACTACGAGCAGTACTTC. As protein: CASSLTSGNYEQYF.